A single sample is the source of the 7 T cell receptor beta chains below, sequenced in a study of neurological immune-mediated disorders. From the 5' RACE reads, TCRdb called clonotypes with MiXCR, one entry per CDR3 protein. The sample has more than 50,000 distinct CDR3 sequences, about 3.5% seen once. Specimen: PBMCs. The receptors derive from a woman aged 50 to 65 with multiple sclerosis.

This clonotype came up many times. The CDR3 loop reads CASSFTGYNEQFF. CDR3 nucleotide sequence: TGTGCCAGCAGCTTCACAGGCTACAATGAGCAGTTCTTC. The chain recombines TRBV11-2 with TRBJ2-1; TRBD1 is a possible D gene (5 bases). V gave up 3 bases and J gave up 3 bases, with 6 bases separating them. The CDR3 spans 13 residues. Per germline, CDR1 SGHAT and CDR2 FQNNGV.

Ten or more counts support this clonotype. The chain combines TRBV5-1 with TRBJ1-2; D call uncertain. V was cut by 1 base and J by 3 bases, with 7 bases left in between. This CDR3 has 13 residues. Germline loops: CDR1 SGHRS, CDR2 YFSETQ. The CDR3 DNA follows: TGCGCCAGCAGCTTGACAGCGGACTATGGCTACACCTTC. Protein: CASSLTADYGYTF.

This clonotype was seen at least ten times. The rearrangement joins TRBV5-6 to TRBJ1-1; D is possibly TRBD1 (5 bases). Germline values: CDR1 SGHDT, CDR2 YYEEEE. This CDR3 region has 13 residues. With 4 bases removed from V and 0 bases from J, the gap between germline ends came to 7 bases. This CDR3 reads CASSQGLNTEAFF. In DNA form, the CDR3 reads TGTGCCAGCAGCCAGGGATTGAACACTGAAGCTTTCTTT.

There are many counts of this clonotype. The rearrangement links TRBV6-6 to TRBJ1-2, with TRBD1 as a possible D gene (5 bases). From germline, CDR1 is MNHNY and CDR2 SVGAGI (reference sequence). V was shortened by 5 bases and J by 8 bases, with 18 bases between the two germline ends. This CDR3 spans 14 amino acids. CDR3 in DNA: TGTGCCAGCAGTGAACGTACCCCCCAGGGCGGCTACACCTTC. Translated, it gives CASSERTPQGGYTF.

In this sample, this clonotype turned up many times. J is TRBJ1-3 and V is TRBV12-3 or TRBV12-4; D is unclear. The CDR3 covers 15 residues. Trimming left V 6 bases short and J 0 bases short, with 12 bases between. This CDR3 is CASRRPTSSGNTIYF. The CDR3 DNA reads TGTGCCAGCAGACGACCCACGAGCTCTGGAAACACCATATATTTT.

This clonotype was counted ten times or more. The chain is built from TRBV10-3 and TRBJ2-5, with D unclear. This CDR3 has 13 amino acids. V lost 11 bases and J lost 0, with 13 bases in between. CDR1 is ENHRY, CDR2 SYGVKD, per germline. The CDR3, as DNA: TGTGCCGTAAGTGACGTCAACCAAGAGACCCAGTACTTC. Its protein is CAVSDVNQETQYF.

The V gene is TRBV11-2, the J gene TRBJ2-1; 8 positions agree with TRBD1. In germline, CDR1 is SGHAT, CDR2 FQNNGV. J lost 9 bases, V lost 0 bases, and 1 base had no gene match. This CDR3 region has 13 residues. CDR3 in DNA: TGTGCCAGCAGCTTAGATCAGGGGGCTGAGCAGTTCTTC. Translated, it gives CASSLDQGAEQFF.